The clone carrying this TCR beta chain was counted between two and nine times. In the authors' workflow: It was from reference gene primer amplification that nucleated cell counts were estimated. Method: immunoSEQ multiplex PCR; TCRdb's copy keeps in-frame clones and lacks some. V and J calls and clone size are those listed in that table; D and trimming were worked out from the DNA. The table lists about 190,000 clones, 65% to 85% of them singletons. The CDR3 spans 13 residues. The V gene end was trimmed by 3 bases and the J gene end by 4 bases; junction bases not matched to a gene: 3. The data derive from a study of blood T cell repertoires in COVID-19. Study information: From T cells, B-cell-depleted T cells, or PBMCs came the material, which was cDNA or gDNA.

The sequenced material came from peripheral blood. The chain recombines TRBV12-3 or TRBV12-4 with TRBJ2-7; 7 nucleotides agree with TRBD2. The receptor's source is a man between 60 and 70 years old with active or convalescent COVID-19. Written as DNA, the CDR3 is TGTGCCAGCAGTTTTGGGGGGGATTACGAGCAGTACTTC. It encodes CASSFGGDYEQYF.